Listed here are 11 T cell receptor beta chains from one sample, sequenced in a study of regulatory T cells in long-lasting Graves disease. Building the TCR beta libraries relied on iRepertoire HTBI primers, and CDR3 regions underwent Arm-PCR. In TCRdb, the multiplex PCR reads were re-called with MiXCR into one record per CDR3 protein. Of under 350,000 distinct CDR3 sequences listed, 20% to 25% are singletons. Time point: persistent/refractory GD, antithyroid drugs over 5 years with positive TRAb. Preparation of the TCR library used RNA extracted from PBMCs. Sequenced here: peripheral blood mononuclear cells (PBMCs), sampled when the disease was refractory, from a patient treated with antithyroid drugs. The receptor source for this set is a female donor with Graves disease.

The chain combines TRBV4-3 with TRBJ2-1; no clear D gene. Per the germline V gene, CDR1 is LGHNA and CDR2 is YSLEER. Between the trimmed V and J ends, which lost 0 bases and 5 bases, there was a span of 11 bases. The CDR3 has 15 residues. CDR3 region: CASSQDSRANNEQFF. CDR3 nucleotide sequence: TGCGCCAGCAGCCAAGACTCTCGGGCTAACAATGAGCAGTTCTTC.

A few counts support this clonotype. The rearrangement uses TRBV7-2 and TRBJ1-5, with no clear D. Looked up from germline, CDR1 is SGHTA and CDR2 is FQGNSA. V lost 1 base and J 4 bases, leaving 11 bases between the germline ends. The CDR3 is made up of 15 amino acids. The CDR3 protein is CASSLDGEANQPQHF. CDR3 nucleotides: TGTGCCAGCAGCTTAGATGGAGAAGCGAATCAGCCCCAGCATTTT.

At least ten counts were recorded for this clonotype. V gene TRBV28 combines with J gene TRBJ2-5; TRBD1 matches at 7 bases. The CDR3 contains 14 residues. Germline CDR1 reads MDHEN; CDR2 reads SYDVKM. V dropped 4 bases and J dropped 5; count of bases not matched to a gene: 7. In DNA, the CDR3 is TGTGCCAGCAGTTCCGAGACAGGGCGGGAGACCCAGTACTTC. It yields the protein CASSSETGRETQYF.

The table lists this clonotype with many counts. V is TRBV28 and J is TRBJ1-1, with unresolved D. This CDR3 is 14 amino acids long. CDR1 MDHEN and CDR2 SYDVKM come from the germline V gene. V lost 4 bases and J lost 0, with 9 bases in between. The CDR3, as DNA: TGTGCCAGCAGTTCCTATTTAATGAACACTGAAGCTTTCTTT. It encodes CASSSYLMNTEAFF.

Sample share makes this clonotype medium-sized (0.01 to 0.1%). The V and J genes are TRBV5-1 and TRBJ1-2; no firm D call. The CDR3 sequence is 14 residues long. CDR1 SGHRS and CDR2 YFSETQ come from the germline V gene. V lost 4 bases, J lost 2 bases, and 12 bases lay in between. CDR3 sequence reads: CASSPDGDNYGYTF. CDR3 in DNA: TGCGCCAGCAGCCCGGACGGCGACAACTATGGCTACACCTTC.

This clonotype was recorded a few times. The junction shows a germline mismatch at one end, possibly a read error. V is TRBV10-3 and J is TRBJ1-2; no reliable D call. Germline assignment: CDR1 ENHRY and CDR2 SYGVKD. The CDR3 spans 14 residues. The CDR3 DNA reads TGTGCCATCAGTGGTTGGGCGGCCACCTATGGCTGCACCTTC. Translated: CAISGWAATYGCTF.

This clonotype was counted ten times or more. This chain connects TRBV2 to TRBJ2-2, with TRBD2 matching 7 bases. V trimming: 9 bases; J trimming: 3 bases; junction bases outside the gene matches: 7. The CDR3 has 14 amino acids. Per the germline V gene, CDR1 is SNHLY and CDR2 is FYNNEI. CDR3 residues: CARKSGADTGELFF. The DNA for the CDR3 is TGTGCCAGAAAGAGCGGGGCGGACACCGGGGAGCTGTTTTTT.

This clonotype was recorded a few times. The rearrangement links TRBV13 to TRBJ2-2; D is unresolved. Germline loops: CDR1 PRHDT, CDR2 FYEKMQ (reference sequence). The CDR3 sequence is 15 residues long. V was pared by 5 bases and J by 5 bases, with 15 bases between. Here the CDR3 reads CASSGTEPDTGELFF. The CDR3 DNA reads TGTGCCAGCAGCGGAACAGAGCCGGATACCGGGGAGCTGTTTTTT.

The CDR3 DNA reads as TGTGCCAGCAGCTCGGGACAGGGGGGCTACAGCGAGCAGTTCTTC. Translating gives CASSSGQGGYSEQFF. The chain couples TRBV11-2 to TRBJ2-1; 11 nucleotides align to TRBD1. The CDR3 loop spans 15 amino acids. Germline V gene sequence: CDR1 SGHAT, CDR2 FQNNGV. V gave up 4 bases and J gave up 10 bases; unmatched junction bases: 9.

This clonotype was found a few times. V and J are TRBV5-1 and TRBJ1-1; 11 positions match TRBD1. The germline V gene encodes CDR1 SGHRS and CDR2 YFSETQ. The CDR3 consists of 15 residues. V shed 7 bases and J 4 bases; nucleotides not matched to a gene: 9. Here the CDR3 reads CASGSGQGAPTEAFF. CDR3 DNA: TGCGCCAGCGGCTCAGGACAGGGGGCGCCCACTGAAGCTTTCTTT.

The chain is built from TRBV12-3 or TRBV12-4 and TRBJ2-1, with no clear D. This CDR3 contains 13 residues. Trimming pared 5 bases from V and 5 bases from J, leaving 10 bases between. The CDR3 spells CASSESRDNEQFF. CDR3 bases: TGTGCCAGCAGTGAGAGTCGGGACAATGAGCAGTTCTTC.